This T cell receptor beta chain emerged from a study of blood T cells in healthy people across ages. A second PCR, run for roughly 7 to 12 cycles, used a sample-barcoded 5' primer plus a J-beta primer mix. TCRdb independently ran MiXCR on the 5' RACE reads; one entry per CDR3 protein. The profile shows 1.5 million to 2 million distinct CDR3 sequences, about 35% of them singletons. V lost 5 bases, J lost 2 bases, and 14 bases lay in between. From germline, CDR1 is DFQATT and CDR2 SNEGSKA (reference sequence). CDR3 size: 14 residues. Sequenced input: blood. The genes are TRBV20-1 and TRBJ2-3, with a weak D call TRBD2 (6 bases). This TCR was recovered from a woman in her 30s in good health. Here the CDR3 DNA reads TGCAGTGCTCAAAGACTAGGGGACACAGATACGCAGTATTTT. It codes for CSAQRLGDTDTQYF.